Below, one T cell receptor beta chain is given with its context. The data were obtained in a study of glioma-infiltrating T cells after dendritic cell vaccination. In the study overall: Treatment, given 2003 to 2012, was autologous tumor lysate-pulsed dendritic cell vaccination. Patients received three intradermal dendritic cell vaccine injections at biweekly intervals. Dendritic cells derived from monocytes and pulsed with autologous tumor lysate formed the vaccine.

The time point was: after dendritic cell vaccination, including at tumor progression/relapse. Clones were sequenced by immunoSEQ multiplex PCR, and TCRdb holds only the in-frame ones, with some missing. The data contain roughly 60,000 clones, approximately 86% of them singletons. J was trimmed by 1 base and V by 5 bases; bases with no gene match: 7. Germline V gene lookup returns CDR1 SGHTA and CDR2 FQGTGA. This CDR3 is 16 amino acids long. The chain joins TRBV7-3 to TRBJ2-2; 7 bases line up with TRBD2. Here the sequenced sample was blood, taken after dendritic cell vaccination. The receptor comes from a human donor with glioblastoma. This chain's CDR3 is CASSMASGVNTGELFF. CDR3 nucleotide sequence: TGTGCCAGCAGCATGGCTAGCGGCGTGAACACCGGGGAGCTGTTTTTT.